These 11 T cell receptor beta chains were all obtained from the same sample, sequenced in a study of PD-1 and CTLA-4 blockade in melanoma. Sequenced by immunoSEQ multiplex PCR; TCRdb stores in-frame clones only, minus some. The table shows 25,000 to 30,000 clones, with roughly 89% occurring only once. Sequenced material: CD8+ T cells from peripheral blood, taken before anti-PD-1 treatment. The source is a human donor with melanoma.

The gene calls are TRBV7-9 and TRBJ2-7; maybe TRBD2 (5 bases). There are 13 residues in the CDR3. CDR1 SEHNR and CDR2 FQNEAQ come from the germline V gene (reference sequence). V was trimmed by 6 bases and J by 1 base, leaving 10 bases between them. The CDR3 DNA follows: TGTGCCAGCAGTGGAGAGGGATCCTACGAGCAGTACTTC. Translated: CASSGEGSYEQYF.

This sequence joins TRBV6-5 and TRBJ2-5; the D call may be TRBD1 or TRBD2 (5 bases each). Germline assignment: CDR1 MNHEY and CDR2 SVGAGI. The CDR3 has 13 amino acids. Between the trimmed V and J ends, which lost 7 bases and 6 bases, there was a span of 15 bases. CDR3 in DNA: TGTGCCAGCACCTTGGCCGGGACCCAGACCCAGTACTTC. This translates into CASTLAGTQTQYF.

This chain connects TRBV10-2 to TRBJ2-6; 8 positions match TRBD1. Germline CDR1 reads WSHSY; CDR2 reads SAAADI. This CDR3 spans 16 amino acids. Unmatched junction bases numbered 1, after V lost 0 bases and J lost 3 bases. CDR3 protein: CASSESDRDGANVLTF. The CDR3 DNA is TGCGCCAGCAGTGAGTCGGACAGGGATGGGGCCAACGTCCTGACTTTC.

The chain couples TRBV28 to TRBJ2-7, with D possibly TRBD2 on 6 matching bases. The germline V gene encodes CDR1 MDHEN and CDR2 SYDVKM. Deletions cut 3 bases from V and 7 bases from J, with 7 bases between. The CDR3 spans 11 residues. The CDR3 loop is CASSFGGEQYF. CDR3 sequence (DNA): TGTGCCAGCAGTTTTGGGGGGGAGCAGTACTTC.

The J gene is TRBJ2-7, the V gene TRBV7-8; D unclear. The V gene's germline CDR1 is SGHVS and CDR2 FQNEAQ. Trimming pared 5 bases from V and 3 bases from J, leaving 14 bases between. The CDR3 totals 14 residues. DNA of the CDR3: TGTGCCAGCAGCCTGAAGTCAGGCTTCTACGAGCAGTACTTC. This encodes CASSLKSGFYEQYF.

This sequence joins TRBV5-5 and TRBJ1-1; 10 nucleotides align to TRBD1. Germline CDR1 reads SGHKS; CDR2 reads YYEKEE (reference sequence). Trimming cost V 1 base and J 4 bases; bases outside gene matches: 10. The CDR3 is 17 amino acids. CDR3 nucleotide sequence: TGTGCCAGCAGCTTGAGACAGGGGGCAGCCTCGGGCACTGAAGCTTTCTTT. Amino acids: CASSLRQGAASGTEAFF.

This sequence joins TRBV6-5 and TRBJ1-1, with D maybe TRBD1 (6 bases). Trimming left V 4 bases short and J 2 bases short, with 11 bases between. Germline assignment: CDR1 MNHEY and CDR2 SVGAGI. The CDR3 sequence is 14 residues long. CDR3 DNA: TGTGCCAGCAGTTCAGACAGGTTCAACACTGAAGCTTTCTTT. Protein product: CASSSDRFNTEAFF.

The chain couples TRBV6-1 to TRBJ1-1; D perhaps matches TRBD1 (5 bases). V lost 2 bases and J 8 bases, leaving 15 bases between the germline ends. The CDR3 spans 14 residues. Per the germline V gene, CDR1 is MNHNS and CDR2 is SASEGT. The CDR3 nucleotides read TGTGCCAGCAGTGAATCTGGCCAGGGCTGGGAAGCTTTCTTT. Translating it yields CASSESGQGWEAFF.

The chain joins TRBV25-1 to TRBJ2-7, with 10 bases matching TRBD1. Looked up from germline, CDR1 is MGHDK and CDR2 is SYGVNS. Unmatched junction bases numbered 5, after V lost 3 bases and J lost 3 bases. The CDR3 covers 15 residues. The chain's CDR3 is CASSDPGTGDYEQYF. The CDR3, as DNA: TGTGCCAGCAGTGACCCCGGGACAGGGGACTACGAGCAGTACTTC.

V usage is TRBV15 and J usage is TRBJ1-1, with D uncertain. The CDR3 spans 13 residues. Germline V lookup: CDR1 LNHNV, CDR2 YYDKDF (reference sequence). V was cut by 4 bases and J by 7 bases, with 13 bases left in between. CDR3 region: CATSTSRRFEAFF. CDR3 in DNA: TGTGCCACCAGCACCTCCCGGAGATTTGAAGCTTTCTTT.

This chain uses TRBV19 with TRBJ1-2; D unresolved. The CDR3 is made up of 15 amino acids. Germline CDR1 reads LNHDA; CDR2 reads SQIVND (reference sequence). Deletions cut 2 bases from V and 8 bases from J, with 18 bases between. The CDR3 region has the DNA TGTGCCAGTAGTATAACAGTCCGGAGTCCTAGGGGCTACACCTTC. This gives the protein CASSITVRSPRGYTF.